What follows are 6 T cell receptor beta chains derived from one specimen sequenced in a study of cytomegalovirus exposure and HLA in healthy donors. 60 Vbeta and 13 Jbeta primers were used in PCR. TCRdb's copy holds only in-frame clones and misses some; the assay was immunoSEQ multiplex PCR. Of about 93,000 clones in the sample, around 81% were seen once. The sequenced material came from PBMCs. These receptors all stem from a young man in good health and CMV-seronegative.

The genes are TRBV7-2 and TRBJ2-7; 10 nucleotides align to TRBD2. Germline V gene data show CDR1 as SGHTA and CDR2 as FQGNSA. V lost 1 base, J lost 7 bases, and 4 bases stayed unmatched. This CDR3 has 14 amino acids. In DNA form, the CDR3 reads TGTGCCAGCAGCTTAGAAGCGGGGGGGCGTGAGCAGTACTTC. Translating it yields CASSLEAGGREQYF.

This chain links TRBV18 with TRBJ2-1, with TRBD1 matching 7 bases. The CDR3 is 17 amino acids. The trim removed 5 bases at V and 9 bases at J, leaving 19 bases unmatched. From germline, CDR1 is KGHSH and CDR2 LQKENI. The CDR3 DNA reads TGTGCCAGCTCATCAACGCGAGGGGGCAGTACAATTAGTGAGCAGTTCTTC. It specifies CASSSTRGGSTISEQFF.

This clone was seen more than once but under ten times. This chain uses TRBV6-5 with TRBJ1-1; no definite D call. Trimming removed 2 bases from V and 1 base from J, with 8 bases in between. The CDR3 is 14 amino acids. CDR1 MNHEY and CDR2 SVGAGI come from the germline V gene. CDR3 nucleotide sequence: TGTGCCAGCAGTTACCAGCGTGGGAACACTGAAGCTTTCTTT. Its translation: CASSYQRGNTEAFF.

This rearrangement joins TRBV29-1 to TRBJ2-3; D possibly corresponds to TRBD1 (5 bases). Germline CDR1 is SQVTM and CDR2 is ANQGSEA. This CDR3 spans 14 amino acids. V lost 3 bases to trimming and J lost 1 base, with 11 bases between them. The CDR3, as DNA: TGCAGCGTTGAGGGGCCGCCGGGCACAGATACGCAGTATTTT. It codes for CSVEGPPGTDTQYF.

The V gene is TRBV10-2, the J gene TRBJ2-7, with D perhaps TRBD1 (5 bases). The germline V gene has CDR1 WSHSY and CDR2 SAAADI. The CDR3 covers 13 residues. V shed 8 bases and J shed 3 bases, with 14 bases lying between them. Written as DNA, the CDR3 is TGCGCCAGCGGACAACCAACTTACTACGAGCAGTACTTC. Protein sequence: CASGQPTYYEQYF.

The chain employs TRBV5-1 and TRBJ2-5, with a possible D match to TRBD2 (5 bases). This CDR3 has 13 amino acids. With 4 bases removed from V and 4 bases from J, the gap between germline ends came to 11 bases. Germline lookup yields CDR1 SGHRS and CDR2 YFSETQ. CDR3 sequence reads: CASSPPRGETQYF. CDR3 in DNA: TGCGCCAGCAGCCCGCCCCGGGGAGAGACCCAGTACTTC.